One sample yielded the 13 T cell receptor beta chains listed below, sequenced in a study of T-cell reconstitution after alpha-beta-depleted transplantation in children. TCRbeta library construction was performed incorporating unique molecular identifiers. MiXCR was run by TCRdb on the PCR reads, yielding one entry per CDR3 protein. The top ten hold approximately 14% of the sample, which has fewer than 750,000 distinct CDR3 sequences, roughly 24% seen once. Specimen: PBMCs, mostly from graft donor cells, collected 360 days after TCRalphabeta/CD19-depleted stem cell transplant. These receptors originate from a boy under two years old who had a stem cell transplant for acute myeloid leukemia, so the T cells may come from the graft donor.

This clonotype appeared many times. This chain joins TRBV3-1 and TRBJ2-3; 11 bases are a match to TRBD2. The length of the CDR3 is 19 residues. Unmatched junction bases numbered 11, after V lost 1 base and J lost 2 bases. Germline loops: CDR1 LGHDT, CDR2 YNNKEL (reference sequence). The DNA for the CDR3 is TGTGCCAGCAGCCAAGGACTAGCGGGGAGGGGGCACAACACAGATACGCAGTATTTT. This codes for CASSQGLAGRGHNTDTQYF.

V is TRBV10-3 and J is TRBJ2-3; 13 bases match TRBD2. Germline CDR1 reads ENHRY; CDR2 reads SYGVKD. V lost 6 bases and J lost 5; bases outside the gene matches: 5. This CDR3 contains 15 residues. CDR3 loop: CAISTSGGAGDTQYF. DNA of the CDR3: TGTGCCATCAGCACTAGCGGGGGGGCAGGAGATACGCAGTATTTT.

The chain combines TRBV21-1 with TRBJ1-2. TRBV21-1 constitutes a pseudogene. There are 19 residues in the CDR3. The CDR3 reads CASSKIGREALVINYGYTF. The CDR3 DNA reads TGTGCCAGCAGCAAAATCGGCCGCGAAGCGCTTGTCATAAACTATGGCTACACCTTC.

This clonotype came up many times. The chain uses TRBV6-5 and TRBJ1-2; D is uncertain. Per the germline V gene, CDR1 is MNHEY and CDR2 is SVGAGI. Trimming took off 2 bases at V and 1 base at J, with 11 bases between the two ends. The CDR3 contains 15 residues. This chain's CDR3 is CASSYGGNSNYGYTF. The CDR3 nucleotides are TGTGCCAGCAGTTACGGCGGGAACAGTAACTATGGCTACACCTTC.

The gene calls are TRBV29-1 and TRBJ1-4; D gene uncertain. Trimming removed 5 bases at V and 5 bases at J, with 15 bases between. Per germline, CDR1 SQVTM and CDR2 ANQGSEA. The CDR3 is made up of 14 amino acids. The CDR3 nucleotides are TGCAGCGTTCGAGGTGAAAAGCCGAATGAAAAACTGTTTTTT. Encoded protein: CSVRGEKPNEKLFF.

This clonotype was found a few times. V gene TRBV20-1 combines with J gene TRBJ1-5; 9 nucleotides agree with TRBD1. CDR3 length: 12 residues. J gave up 8 bases and V 6 bases, and 5 bases lay outside the gene matches. In germline, CDR1 is DFQATT, CDR2 SNEGSKA (reference sequence). CDR3 DNA sequence: TGCAGTGCAAGACAGGGGGTAGAGCCCCAGCATTTT. This encodes CSARQGVEPQHF.

The chain carries TRBV20-1 and TRBJ2-3, with D possibly matching TRBD1 (5 bases). CDR3 length equals 12 residues. Germline-derived CDR1 and CDR2 are DFQATT and SNEGSKA (reference sequence). The ends were cut back, 4 bases at V and 0 bases at J, with 5 bases in the middle. As DNA, the CDR3 is TGCAGTGCTAAGGGGAGCACAGATACGCAGTATTTT. Its translation: CSAKGSTDTQYF.

The chain couples TRBV24-1 to TRBJ2-2; D ambiguous. Per germline, CDR1 KGHDR and CDR2 SFDVKD. The length of the CDR3 is 15 residues. Trimming shortened V by 3 bases and J by 4 bases, and 11 bases separated the two germline ends. The CDR3 DNA reads as TGTGCCACCAGTGATCTCCAGGATGGCACCGGGGAGCTGTTTTTT. Amino acids: CATSDLQDGTGELFF.

As concerns this clonotype: One end of the junction varies from germline; a read error may be responsible. The chain uses TRBV20-1 and TRBJ2-2; 12 nucleotides align to TRBD1. Germline V lookup: CDR1 DFQATT, CDR2 SNEGSKA (reference sequence). This CDR3 is 16 amino acids long. This chain's CDR3 is CCASPGTGGRVGELFF. Here the CDR3 DNA reads TGCTGTGCTAGTCCCGGGACAGGGGGCAGGGTCGGGGAGCTGTTTTTT.

There are a few counts of this clonotype. The rearrangement uses TRBV29-1 and TRBJ1-1; no clear D gene. Trimming took 6 bases from V and 1 from J, leaving 15 bases between them. The CDR3 extends over 14 amino acids. The V gene's germline CDR1 is SQVTM and CDR2 ANQGSEA. CDR3 sequence (DNA): TGCAGCGTCCATCCCGTCCGGGGGAACACTGAAGCTTTCTTT. Its protein product is CSVHPVRGNTEAFF.

The gene calls are TRBV28 and TRBJ2-1; 8 bases are a match to TRBD1. The trim removed 7 bases at V and 3 bases at J, leaving 5 bases unmatched. The CDR3 runs 14 residues. The germline V gene encodes CDR1 MDHEN and CDR2 SYDVKM. CDR3 sequence (DNA): TGTGCCAGCAATCCAGGGGGCTACTACAATGAGCAGTTCTTC. It yields the protein CASNPGGYYNEQFF.

This chain connects TRBV5-1 to TRBJ2-5; 10 bases are shared with TRBD2. V lost 2 bases and J lost 1; bases outside the gene matches: 2. The CDR3 totals 15 residues. CDR1 and CDR2 from the germline V gene are SGHRS and YFSETQ. The CDR3 reads CASSFSGGTQETQYF. For the CDR3, the DNA is TGCGCCAGCAGCTTTAGCGGGGGGACCCAAGAGACCCAGTACTTC.

This clonotype was counted ten times or more. The chain carries TRBV5-1 and TRBJ2-1; D unclear. This CDR3 contains 13 residues. Germline CDR1 SGHRS, CDR2 YFSETQ. Trimming cost V 0 bases and J 5 bases, with 6 bases left between them. The CDR3 bases are TGCGCCAGCAGCTTGGGGTTCGACAATGAGCAGTTCTTC. Residues: CASSLGFDNEQFF.